These 12 T cell receptor beta chains share one sample of origin, sequenced in a study of blood T cell repertoires in COVID-19. Sequencing used immunoSEQ multiplex PCR; TCRdb keeps in-frame clones, though not all of them. This repertoire shows tens of thousands of clones, roughly 86% found once; its top ten account for 9.5% to 15%. Source material: peripheral blood. These receptors came from a human donor in a cohort sampled during active COVID-19.

V is TRBV5-4 and J is TRBJ2-3, with D perhaps TRBD1 (7 bases). The CDR3 runs to 16 residues. The germline V gene encodes CDR1 SGHNT and CDR2 YYREEE (reference sequence). Trimming stripped 3 bases from V and 3 bases from J, with 17 bases between. The CDR3 region is CASSSLRGALTDTQYF. DNA for the CDR3: TGTGCCAGCAGCTCCCTCAGGGGGGCCCTGACAGATACGCAGTATTTT.

The chain is built from TRBV11-2 and TRBJ2-5; D possibly corresponds to TRBD1 (5 bases). Germline values: CDR1 SGHAT, CDR2 FQNNGV. This CDR3 contains 14 residues. V lost 3 bases to trimming and J lost 5 bases, with 13 bases between them. The CDR3 DNA is TGTGCCAGCAGCTTTTGGGGCCGCGCGGAGACCCAGTACTTC. It translates to CASSFWGRAETQYF.

The genes are TRBV6-2 or TRBV6-3 and TRBJ2-3, with 8 nucleotides matching TRBD1. The trim removed 2 bases at V and 3 bases at J, leaving 16 bases unmatched. Per the germline V gene, CDR1 is MNHEY and CDR2 is SVGEGT. The CDR3 consists of 19 residues. The chain's CDR3 is CASSYEIGNEDRVTDTQYF. The CDR3 bases are TGTGCCAGCAGTTACGAAATTGGGAACGAGGACAGGGTTACAGATACGCAGTATTTT.

This sequence joins TRBV5-6 and TRBJ1-4, with 8 positions matching TRBD1. V lost 3 bases to trimming and J lost 7 bases; unmatched junction nucleotides: 17. Looked up from germline, CDR1 is SGHDT and CDR2 is YYEEEE. The CDR3 contains 18 residues. CDR3 in DNA: TGTGCCAGCAGCTGGGGTGGGGACAGGCAAAGGCGGAGTGAAAAACTGTTTTTT. Protein sequence: CASSWGGDRQRRSEKLFF.

The J gene is TRBJ1-2, the V gene TRBV18, with 8 bases lining up with TRBD1. CDR1 is KGHSH and CDR2 is LQKENI in the germline V gene. CDR3 size: 15 residues. Trimming took 3 bases from V and 7 from J; bases not matched to a gene: 10. CDR3 loop: CASSPMTGVERGYTF. In nucleotides, the CDR3 is TGTGCCAGCTCACCGATGACAGGGGTGGAGCGTGGCTACACCTTC. Combining the CDR3 with reference TRBV18 and TRBJ1-2 gives the whole variable domain NAGVMQNPRHLVRRRGQEARLRCSPMKGHSHVYWYRQLPEEGLKFMVYLQKENIIDESGMPKERFSAEFPKEGPSILRIQQVVRGDSAAYFCASSPMTGVERGYTFGSGTRLTVV.

V gene TRBV2 combines with J gene TRBJ1-5; no clear D. The V gene's germline CDR1 is SNHLY and CDR2 FYNNEI. The CDR3 runs to 13 residues. V was shortened by 7 bases and J by 7 bases, with 14 bases between the two germline ends. The CDR3 region has the DNA TGTGCCAGCATGTTTCAGGCTAAACAGCCCCAGCATTTT. Protein product: CASMFQAKQPQHF.

The genes are TRBV2 and TRBJ2-5; D possibly corresponds to TRBD2 (5 bases). The CDR3 length is 15 residues. V gave up 5 bases and J gave up 2 bases, with 15 bases separating them. Germline V gene sequence: CDR1 SNHLY, CDR2 FYNNEI. For the CDR3, the DNA is TGTGCCAGCAGTCGCCAGCGGTCCAGACAAGAGACCCAGTACTTC. Its protein product is CASSRQRSRQETQYF.

This clone was seen a single time. The chain uses TRBV3-1 (or the pseudogene TRBV3-2) and TRBJ2-5; 14 nucleotides line up with TRBD2. Trimming took 6 bases from V and 3 from J; bases not matched to a gene: 3. The CDR3 totals 15 residues. Germline CDR1 and CDR2: LGHDT and YNNKEL (reference sequence). CDR3 sequence (DNA): TGTGCCAGCAGGAGACTAGCGGGGGGGGAAGAGACCCAGTACTTC. Encoded protein: CASRRLAGGEETQYF.

This clone was observed once. The chain carries TRBV19 and TRBJ2-1; 7 nucleotides agree with TRBD1. The CDR3 loop spans 15 amino acids. V dropped 1 base and J dropped 4; count of bases not matched to a gene: 4. Germline assignment: CDR1 LNHDA and CDR2 SQIVND (reference sequence). The CDR3 nucleotides read TGTGCCAGTAGTATAGTCCCGGGACAGTACAATGAGCAGTTCTTC. Translating gives CASSIVPGQYNEQFF.

The V and J genes are TRBV6-5 and TRBJ2-5; TRBD2 is a possible D gene (7 bases). The V end was cut by 7 bases, the J end by 4 bases, with 13 bases between. CDR1 and CDR2 from the germline V gene are MNHEY and SVGAGI. The CDR3 totals 13 residues. The chain's CDR3 is CASMRGGRETQYF. In nucleotides, the CDR3 is TGTGCCAGCATGAGGGGGGGGCGAGAGACCCAGTACTTC.

The rearrangement uses TRBV4-2 and TRBJ1-2; 10 positions agree with TRBD1. Germline V lookup: CDR1 LGHNA, CDR2 YNFKEQ. V shed 1 base and J 4 bases; nucleotides not matched to a gene: 0. The CDR3 has 14 residues. CDR3 nucleotides: TGTGCCAGCAGCCAAGGGGACAGGGGCTATGGCTACACCTTC. Its translation is CASSQGDRGYGYTF.

By share, this clone ranks as large (0.1 to 1%). The same CDR3 can be traced to other DNA sequences in this sample. The V gene is TRBV14, the J gene TRBJ2-1; 11 positions agree with TRBD1. The junction had 4 bases not matched to a gene; V was cut back by 1 base and J by 5 bases. Germline V gene data show CDR1 as SGHDN and CDR2 as FVKESK. This CDR3 is 16 amino acids long. The CDR3 loop reads CASSQVPGQGDNEQFF. For the CDR3, the DNA is TGTGCCAGCAGCCAAGTCCCGGGACAGGGGGACAATGAGCAGTTCTTC.